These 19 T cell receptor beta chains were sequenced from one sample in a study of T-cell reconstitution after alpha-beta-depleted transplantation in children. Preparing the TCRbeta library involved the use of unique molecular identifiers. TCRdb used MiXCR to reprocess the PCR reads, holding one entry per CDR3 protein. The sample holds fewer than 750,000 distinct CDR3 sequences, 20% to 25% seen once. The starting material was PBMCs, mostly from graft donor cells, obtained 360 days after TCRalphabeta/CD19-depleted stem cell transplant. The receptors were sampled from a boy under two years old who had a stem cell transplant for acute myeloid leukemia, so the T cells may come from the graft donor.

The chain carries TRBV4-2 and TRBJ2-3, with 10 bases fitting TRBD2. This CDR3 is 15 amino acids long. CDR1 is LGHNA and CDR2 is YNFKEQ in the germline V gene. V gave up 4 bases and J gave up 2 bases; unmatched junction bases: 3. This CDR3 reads CASSLGLADTDTQYF. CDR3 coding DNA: TGTGCCAGCAGCCTCGGACTAGCGGACACAGATACGCAGTATTTT.

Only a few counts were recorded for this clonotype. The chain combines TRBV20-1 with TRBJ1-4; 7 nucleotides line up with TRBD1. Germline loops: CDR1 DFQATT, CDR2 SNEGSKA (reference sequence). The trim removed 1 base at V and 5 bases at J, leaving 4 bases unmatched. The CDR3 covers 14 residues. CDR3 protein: CSARATGRNEKLFF. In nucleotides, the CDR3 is TGCAGTGCTAGAGCGACAGGGAGGAATGAAAAACTGTTTTTT.

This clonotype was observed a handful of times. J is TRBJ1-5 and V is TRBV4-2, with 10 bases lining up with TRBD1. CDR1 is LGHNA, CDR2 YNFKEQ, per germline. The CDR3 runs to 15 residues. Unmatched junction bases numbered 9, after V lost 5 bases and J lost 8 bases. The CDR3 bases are TGTGCCAGCAGCTTGCGACAGGGGGCTATTGAGCCCCAGCATTTT. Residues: CASSLRQGAIEPQHF.

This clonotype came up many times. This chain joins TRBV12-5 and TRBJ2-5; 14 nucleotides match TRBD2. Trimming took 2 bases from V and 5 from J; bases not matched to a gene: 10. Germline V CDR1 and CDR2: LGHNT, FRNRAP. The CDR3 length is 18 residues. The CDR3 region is CASGLRVTSGGAEETQYF. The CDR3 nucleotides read TGTGCTAGTGGTTTGAGGGTGACTAGCGGGGGGGCCGAGGAGACCCAGTACTTC. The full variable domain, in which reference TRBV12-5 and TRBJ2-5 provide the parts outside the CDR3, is DARVTQTPRHKVTEMGQEVTMRCQPILGHNTVFWYRQTMMQGLELLAYFRNRAPLDDSGMPKDRFSAEMPDATLATLKIQPSEPRDSAVYFCASGLRVTSGGAEETQYFGPGTRLLVL.

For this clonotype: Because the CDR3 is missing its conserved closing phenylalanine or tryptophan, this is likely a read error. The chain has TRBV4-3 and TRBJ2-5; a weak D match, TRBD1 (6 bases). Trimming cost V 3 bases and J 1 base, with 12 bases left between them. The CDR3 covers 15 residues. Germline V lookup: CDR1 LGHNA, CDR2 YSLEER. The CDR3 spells CASSQRQVTQETQYS. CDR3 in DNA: TGCGCCAGCAGCCAGCGACAGGTGACCCAAGAGACCCAGTACTCC.

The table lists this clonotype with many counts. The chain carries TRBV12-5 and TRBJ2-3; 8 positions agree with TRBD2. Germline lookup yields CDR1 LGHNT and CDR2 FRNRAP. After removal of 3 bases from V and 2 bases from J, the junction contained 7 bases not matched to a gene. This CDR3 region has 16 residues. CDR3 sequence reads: CASGFSRGAFTDTQYF. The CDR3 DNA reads TGTGCTAGTGGTTTCTCGCGGGGGGCCTTCACAGATACGCAGTATTTT.

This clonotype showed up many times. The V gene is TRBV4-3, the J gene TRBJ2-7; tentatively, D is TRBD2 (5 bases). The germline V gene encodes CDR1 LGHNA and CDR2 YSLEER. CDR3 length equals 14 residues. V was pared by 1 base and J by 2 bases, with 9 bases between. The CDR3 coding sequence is TGCGCCAGCAGCCAAGGACCGGGAACCTACGAGCAGTACTTC. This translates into CASSQGPGTYEQYF.

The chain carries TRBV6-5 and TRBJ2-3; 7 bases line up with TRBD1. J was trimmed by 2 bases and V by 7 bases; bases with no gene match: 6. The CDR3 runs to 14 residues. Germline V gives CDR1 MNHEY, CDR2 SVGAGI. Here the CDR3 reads CASNLDRITDTQYF. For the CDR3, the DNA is TGTGCCAGCAATTTGGACAGGATCACAGATACGCAGTATTTT.

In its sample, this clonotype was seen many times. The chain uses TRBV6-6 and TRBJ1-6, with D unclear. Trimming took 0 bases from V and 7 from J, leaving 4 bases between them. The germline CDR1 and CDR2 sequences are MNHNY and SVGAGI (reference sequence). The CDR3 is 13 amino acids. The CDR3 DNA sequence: TGTGCCAGCAGTTACTCACAGAATTCACCCCTCCACTTT. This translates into CASSYSQNSPLHF.

CDR3 amino acids: CASSYGPGSNVLTF. Here the CDR3 DNA reads TGTGCCAGCAGTTACGGTCCAGGGTCAAACGTCCTGACTTTC. This rearrangement joins TRBV6-5 to TRBJ2-6, with D tentatively TRBD1 (5 bases). The CDR3 covers 14 residues. V lost 2 bases, J lost 10 bases, and 12 bases lay in between. Germline loops: CDR1 MNHEY, CDR2 SVGAGI.

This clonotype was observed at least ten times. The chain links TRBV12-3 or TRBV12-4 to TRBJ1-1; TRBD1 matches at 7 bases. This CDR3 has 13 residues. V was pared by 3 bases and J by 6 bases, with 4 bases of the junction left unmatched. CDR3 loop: CASSFGTAAEAFF. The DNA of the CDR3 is TGTGCCAGCAGTTTTGGGACAGCTGCTGAAGCTTTCTTT.

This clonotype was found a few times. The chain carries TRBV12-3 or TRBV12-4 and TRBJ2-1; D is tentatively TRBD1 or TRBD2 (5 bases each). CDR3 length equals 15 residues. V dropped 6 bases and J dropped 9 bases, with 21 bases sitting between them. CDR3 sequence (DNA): TGTGCCAGCAGCCTCCCAGGATTAGGGGCGGGTGAGCAGTTCTTC. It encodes CASSLPGLGAGEQFF.

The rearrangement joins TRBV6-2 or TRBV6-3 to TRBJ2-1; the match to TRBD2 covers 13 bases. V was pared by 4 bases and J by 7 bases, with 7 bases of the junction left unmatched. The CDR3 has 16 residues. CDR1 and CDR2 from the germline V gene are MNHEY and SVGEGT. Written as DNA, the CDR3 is TGTGCCAGCAGTTTAAGGGCGACTAGCGGGGGGAATGAGCAGTTCTTC. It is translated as CASSLRATSGGNEQFF.

CDR3 sequence reads: CAIGGLGLTGELFF. The CDR3 DNA follows: TGTGCCATCGGGGGACTAGGGCTAACCGGGGAGCTGTTTTTT. This chain uses TRBV10-3 with TRBJ2-2; 8 positions agree with TRBD2. Trimming at V came to 8 bases and at J to 5 bases, leaving 7 bases not matched to a gene. This CDR3 has 14 amino acids. Germline CDR1 ENHRY, CDR2 SYGVKD.

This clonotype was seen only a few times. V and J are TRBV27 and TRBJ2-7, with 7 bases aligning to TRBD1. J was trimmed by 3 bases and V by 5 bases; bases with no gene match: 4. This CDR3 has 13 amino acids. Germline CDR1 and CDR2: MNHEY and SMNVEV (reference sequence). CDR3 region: CASSKRQGYEQYV. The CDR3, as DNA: TGTGCCAGCAGTAAGAGACAGGGCTACGAGCAGTACGTC.

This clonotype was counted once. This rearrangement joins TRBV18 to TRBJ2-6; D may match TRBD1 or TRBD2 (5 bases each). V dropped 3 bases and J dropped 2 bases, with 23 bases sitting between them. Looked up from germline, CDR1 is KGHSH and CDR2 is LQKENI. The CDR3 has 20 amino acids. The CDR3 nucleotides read TGTGCCAGCTCACCTATTGTAGGTCCAGGGACCACACCTGGGGCCAACGTCCTGACTTTC. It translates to CASSPIVGPGTTPGANVLTF.

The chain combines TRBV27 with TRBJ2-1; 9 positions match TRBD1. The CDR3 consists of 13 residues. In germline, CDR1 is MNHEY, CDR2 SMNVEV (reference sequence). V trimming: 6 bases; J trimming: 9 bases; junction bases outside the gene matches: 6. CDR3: CASSRDRETEQFF. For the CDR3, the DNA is TGTGCCAGCAGCCGGGACAGGGAGACTGAGCAGTTCTTC.

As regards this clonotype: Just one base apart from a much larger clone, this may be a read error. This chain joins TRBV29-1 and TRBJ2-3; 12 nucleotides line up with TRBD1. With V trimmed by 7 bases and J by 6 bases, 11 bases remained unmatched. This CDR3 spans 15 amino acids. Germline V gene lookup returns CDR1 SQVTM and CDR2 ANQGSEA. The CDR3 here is CSAAPGQGAWDTQYF. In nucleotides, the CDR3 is TGCAGCGCCGCGCCGGGACAGGGGGCGTGGGATACGCAGTATTTT.

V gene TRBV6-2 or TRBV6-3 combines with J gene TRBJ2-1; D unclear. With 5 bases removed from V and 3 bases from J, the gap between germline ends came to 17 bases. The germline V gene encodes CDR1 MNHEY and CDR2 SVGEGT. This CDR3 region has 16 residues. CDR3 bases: TGTGCCAGCAGTAGCTATGACGGACCCTTCTACAATGAGCAGTTCTTC. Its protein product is CASSSYDGPFYNEQFF.